This TCR beta chain came from a study of blood T cell repertoires in COVID-19 (dated by TCRdb to 2019 to 2021). Concerning the study at large: Collaborator samples came from the United States, Italy and Spain and covered acute and convalescent phases of COVID-19. The prospective study material was composed of cDNA or gDNA derived from T cells, B-cell-depleted T cells, or PBMCs. Deeply sampled blood TCRbeta repertoires from subjects exposed to, actively infected with, or recovered from COVID-19 were included in the dataset. The repertoires were made available in a free public database intended to serve as a resource for research on the immune response to SARS-CoV-2. The samples were drawn from the first 160 participants of the ongoing ImmuneRACE study and from 1,254 subjects provided by 6 global collaborators. A de-identified subject ID, COVID-19 status, age in years and sex were almost always included in the sample metadata. HLA class I and class II types, where available, came from metadata supplied by the sample provider rather than from assay-based typing.

Broader findings and caveats from the paper: The quantity of clinical and demographic metadata differed by source and by participant and was supplied without curation.

Samples from volunteer blood donors who had recovered from COVID-19 were contributed by a second Seattle source. Whole blood was collected in K2EDTA tubes by collaborating institutions according to the institutions' own protocols. Collaborator samples were shipped for TCRbeta analysis as frozen whole blood, isolated PBMCs, or DNA extracted from either sample type. From the germline V gene (reference sequence), CDR1 is DFQATT and CDR2 is SNEGSKA. The junction shows trimming of 3 bases on V and 0 bases on J, and the gene matches do not reach 3 bases of it. CDR3 length: 15 amino acids, cysteine to phenylalanine. Only the CDR3 part of the read is kept: 45 bases, read in frame from the first base. Comments on this clone: The antigen this receptor binds is unknown. No much larger clonotype is one base removed from it; base qualities were not supplied.

TCRbeta CDR3 regions were amplified from genomic DNA using the immunoSEQ Assay, a bias-controlled multiplex PCR. The paper's processing steps were these. The number of nucleated cells in each sample was estimated by amplification of reference gene primers within the assay. To quantify the absolute abundance of each unique TCRbeta CDR3 rearrangement, sequence reads were collapsed and filtered. For each sample, productive Simpson clonality was calculated as the square root of Simpson's diversity index over productive rearrangements. TCRdb holds this immuneACCESS table with in-frame rearrangements only. Some clones are missing; in checked studies, unresolved V genes explain under half, and the rest has no known cause. Clonal size and the V and J genes are those of that table, whereas D and trimming came from the DNA. Here the sample has about 260,000 clones; over 70% occur a single time. More than 1.3% of the sample lies in the top ten.

Sequenced input: peripheral blood. The V and J genes are TRBV20-1 and TRBJ2-7, with 12 junctional bases fitting TRBD2. This clonotype was obtained from a woman in her 40s who had recovered from COVID-19. The DNA sequence is TGCAGTGCTAGTGGACTAGCGGGAAGCTCCTACGAGCAGTACTTC. The translation is CSASGLAGSSYEQYF.